The T cell receptor (beta chain) under discussion was sequenced for a study of blood T cell repertoires in COVID-19 (dated by TCRdb to about 2020). Study-wide context: Samples from collaborators originated in the United States, Italy and Spain and spanned both the acute and convalescent phases of COVID-19. The material from the prospective study consisted of cDNA or gDNA derived from T cells, B-cell-depleted T cells, or PBMCs. Subjects who had been exposed to COVID-19, were actively infected with it, or had recovered from it provided the deeply sampled blood TCRbeta repertoires that made up the dataset. A freely available public database, intended as a resource for researchers studying the immune response to SARS-CoV-2, is where the repertoires were released. Samples were obtained from the ongoing ImmuneRACE study (first 160 participants) and from about 1,300 subjects provided by 6 global collaborators. The sample metadata nearly always contained a de-identified subject ID, COVID-19 status, age in years and sex. HLA class I and class II types, where available, came from metadata supplied by the sample provider rather than from assay-based typing. What the study reported, not specific to this receptor: The amount of clinical and demographic metadata varied by source and participant and was provided uncurated.

This clone is a singleton in its sample. Its antigen target is currently unknown. No much larger clone is present one base from it, and per-base qualities are unavailable. CDR1 SGDLS and CDR2 YYNGEE were looked up in the germline V gene. The CDR3 goes from the cysteine to the phenylalanine over 12 residues. CDR3 DNA only is kept here, 36 bases in frame from base 1. Relative to germline, V is 2 bases shorter and J is 3 bases shorter, with 6 bases between their ends. In Seattle, one collaborating source enrolled patients while the infection was active and tracked those patients longitudinally over the course of disease. Whole blood was collected in K2EDTA tubes by collaborating institutions according to the institutions' own protocols. Collaborator samples were shipped for TCRbeta analysis as frozen whole blood, isolated PBMCs, or DNA extracted from either sample type. The immunoSEQ Assay, a bias-controlled multiplex PCR, was used to amplify TCRbeta CDR3 regions from genomic DNA. Processing in the source paper ran as follows. Nucleated cell counts per sample were estimated from amplification of reference gene primers within the assay. To quantify the absolute abundance of each unique TCRbeta CDR3 rearrangement, sequence reads were collapsed and filtered. For each sample, productive Simpson clonality was calculated by taking the square root of Simpson's diversity index across productive rearrangements. As stored in TCRdb, this immuneACCESS dataset retains in-frame rearrangements with V and J assigned. A fraction of the clones does not appear; measured against another copy, unresolved V genes explain less than half of the discrepancy, and the remainder lacks a known reason. For V, J and clone size, that table is used; D and trimming come from the DNA. The sample data list approximately 460,000 clones, and 75% to 90% of these were observed just once. Around 0.92% of the sample goes to the ten largest clones.

This sequence originates from a man aged 18 to 29 with COVID-19, enrolled during active disease. Sequenced: peripheral blood. This chain is built from TRBV9 and TRBJ2-7, with the D gene not clear enough to name. The bases read TGTGCCAGCAGCGTCAATAGCTACGAGCAGTACTTC. Its coded protein is CASSVNSYEQYF.